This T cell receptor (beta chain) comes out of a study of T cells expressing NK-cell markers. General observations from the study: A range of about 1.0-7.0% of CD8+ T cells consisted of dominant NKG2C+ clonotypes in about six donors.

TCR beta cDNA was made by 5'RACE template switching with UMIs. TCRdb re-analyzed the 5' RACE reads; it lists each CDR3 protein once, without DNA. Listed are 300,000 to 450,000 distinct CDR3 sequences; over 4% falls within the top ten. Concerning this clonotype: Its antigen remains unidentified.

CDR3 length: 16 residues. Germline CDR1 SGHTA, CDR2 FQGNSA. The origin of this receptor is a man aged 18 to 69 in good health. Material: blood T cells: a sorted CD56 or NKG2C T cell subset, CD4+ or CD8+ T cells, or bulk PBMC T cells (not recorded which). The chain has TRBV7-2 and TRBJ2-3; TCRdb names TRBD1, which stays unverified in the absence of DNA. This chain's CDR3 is CASSSPGTLGTDTQYF.